Following are 15 T cell receptor beta chains from one sample sequenced in a study of T cells in Graves' hyperthyroidism and ophthalmopathy. What was amplified from RNA transcripts were TCR beta CDR3 regions. Using the HTBI primer set, a first-round RT-PCR was run on the TCR CDR3. In TCRdb, the multiplex PCR reads were re-called with MiXCR into one record per CDR3 protein. Among hundreds of thousands of distinct CDR3 sequences listed, about 14% were seen once. Sample: blood. The receptors derive from a woman aged 18-29 years with Graves' hyperthyroidism.

This clonotype was observed at least ten times. J is TRBJ2-1 and V is TRBV24-1; D is uncertain. The CDR3 is 13 residues long. Trimming cost V 6 bases and J 2 bases, with 7 bases left between them. CDR1 KGHDR and CDR2 SFDVKD come from the germline V gene. This chain's CDR3 is CATSPDAYNEQFF. The CDR3 DNA sequence: TGTGCCACCAGTCCTGACGCCTACAATGAGCAGTTCTTC.

V usage is TRBV19 and J usage is TRBJ2-1; a weak D match, TRBD1 (5 bases). The end of the DNA fits TRBJ2-7 better, so the J call may be wrong. The germline CDR1 and CDR2 sequences are LNHDA and SQIVND (reference sequence). CDR3 length: 16 residues. The DNA for the CDR3 is TGTGCCAGTAGTGCGACAGACTCGACCTCCTACAATGAGCAGTACTTC. Translation gives CASSATDSTSYNEQYF.

This clonotype has more than one count but fewer than ten. The rearrangement uses TRBV20-1 and TRBJ1-6; 11 bases fit TRBD1. The junction had 3 bases not matched to a gene; V was cut back by 6 bases and J by 8 bases. Germline lookup yields CDR1 DFQATT and CDR2 SNEGSKA (reference sequence). CDR3 length equals 13 residues. CDR3 coding DNA: TGCAGTGCGGGACAGGGGGTATATTCACCCCTCCACTTT. It codes for CSAGQGVYSPLHF.

The chain has TRBV6-5 and TRBJ1-5; D remains ambiguous. V lost 0 bases and J lost 4, with 10 bases in between. This CDR3 spans 15 amino acids. The V gene's germline CDR1 is MNHEY and CDR2 SVGAGI. CDR3 coding DNA: TGTGCCAGCAGTTACTCGACTGCTGGAAATCAGCCCCAGCATTTT. Its protein product is CASSYSTAGNQPQHF.

This clonotype was picked up many times. The chain carries TRBV20-1 and TRBJ2-7, with 9 bases fitting TRBD2. V shed 0 bases, J shed 1 base, and the junction held 7 bases outside the gene matches. Germline-derived CDR1 and CDR2 are DFQATT and SNEGSKA (reference sequence). The CDR3 sequence is 16 residues long. This CDR3 is CSARDVGLAHSYEQYF. DNA for the CDR3: TGCAGTGCTAGAGACGTTGGACTAGCGCATTCCTACGAGCAGTACTTC.

The CDR3 reads CASSLGGVQDTQYF. In DNA form, the CDR3 reads TGTGCCAGCAGCTTAGGGGGGGTCCAAGATACGCAGTATTTT. The rearrangement links TRBV7-2 to TRBJ2-3, with D perhaps TRBD2 (6 bases). The V and J ends lost 1 base and 5 bases respectively, with 10 bases between them. The CDR3 is 14 residues long. CDR1 is SGHTA, CDR2 FQGNSA, per germline.

This clonotype was detected many times. This chain links TRBV11-2 with TRBJ1-2; D gene uncertain. Germline V CDR1 and CDR2: SGHAT, FQNNGV. The CDR3 sequence is 18 residues long. V dropped 1 base and J dropped 0 bases, with 18 bases sitting between them. The CDR3 loop reads CASSLGRGSPNPNYGYTF. The DNA of the CDR3 is TGTGCCAGCAGCTTAGGACGAGGGAGCCCAAATCCTAACTATGGCTACACCTTC. The whole variable domain, filled in from reference TRBV11-2 and TRBJ1-2, reads EAGVAQSPRYKIIEKRQSVAFWCNPISGHATLYWYQQILGQGPKLLIQFQNNGVVDDSQLPKDRFSAERLKGVDSTLKIQPAKLEDSAVYLCASSLGRGSPNPNYGYTFGSGTRLTVV.

This clonotype has a count of ten or more. The V gene is TRBV28, the J gene TRBJ2-7; 11 positions match TRBD1. Looked up from germline, CDR1 is MDHEN and CDR2 is SYDVKM. The CDR3 contains 14 residues. V shed 5 bases and J 5 bases; nucleotides not matched to a gene: 5. The CDR3 sequence is CASSPGQGAHEQYF. The CDR3 nucleotides are TGTGCCAGCAGTCCAGGACAGGGGGCCCACGAGCAGTACTTC.

The chain employs TRBV10-3 and TRBJ2-3; no clear D. Germline V gene data show CDR1 as ENHRY and CDR2 as SYGVKD. Trimming removed 0 bases from V and 1 base from J, with 11 bases in between. The CDR3 spans 16 residues. This CDR3 reads CAISESSWEGTDTQYF. DNA for the CDR3: TGTGCCATCAGTGAGTCCTCTTGGGAAGGCACAGATACGCAGTATTTT.

This clonotype was detected many times. The chain recombines TRBV11-2 with TRBJ2-1; 9 positions match TRBD2. The germline gives CDR1 SGHAT, CDR2 FQNNGV. V shed 4 bases and J 6 bases; nucleotides not matched to a gene: 13. There are 17 residues in the CDR3. The DNA of the CDR3 is TGTGCCAGCAGCTCCCTAGCGGGAAAGATCCCCCCCAATGAGCAGTTCTTC. This encodes CASSSLAGKIPPNEQFF.

The J gene is TRBJ1-5, the V gene TRBV19; D is perhaps TRBD1 (5 bases). This CDR3 is 14 amino acids long. Trimming cost V 6 bases and J 3 bases, with 12 bases left between them. Germline values: CDR1 LNHDA, CDR2 SQIVND (reference sequence). Here the CDR3 reads CASRKDSYNQPQHF. In DNA, the CDR3 is TGTGCCAGTAGAAAAGACAGCTACAATCAGCCCCAGCATTTT.

This clonotype was seen repeatedly, ten times or more. J is TRBJ1-1 and V is TRBV2, with D tentatively TRBD1 (5 bases). V shed 5 bases and J shed 1 base, with 14 bases lying between them. CDR3 length equals 15 residues. In germline, CDR1 is SNHLY, CDR2 FYNNEI. The CDR3 loop is CASSLRDLGNTEAFF. DNA for the CDR3: TGTGCCAGCAGTCTTCGGGACCTAGGGAACACTGAAGCTTTCTTT.

The table lists this clonotype with many counts. The rearrangement joins TRBV12-3 or TRBV12-4 to TRBJ2-3, with TRBD2 identical over 8 bases. V lost 6 bases, J lost 1 base, and 3 bases stayed unmatched. The CDR3 covers 14 residues. The CDR3 protein is CASSRGGGTDTQYF. The CDR3 coding sequence is TGTGCCAGCAGCCGGGGGGGCGGCACAGATACGCAGTATTTT.

The chain combines TRBV12-3 or TRBV12-4 with TRBJ2-4, with D perhaps given as TRBD1 or TRBD2 (7 bases each). The CDR3 runs to 18 residues. V lost 4 bases, J lost 0 bases, and 19 bases lay in between. The CDR3 here is CASSSSGRGPLAKNIQYF. CDR3 bases: TGTGCCAGCAGTTCCTCTGGGAGGGGGCCATTAGCCAAAAACATTCAGTACTTC.

This clonotype was picked up many times. The chain has TRBV11-3 and TRBJ2-1; 7 nucleotides match TRBD1. The CDR3 is 18 amino acids. The V gene's germline CDR1 is SGHNT and CDR2 YENEEA. With V trimmed by 1 base and J by 2 bases, 11 bases remained unmatched. CDR3 region: CASSLGGDRQKPYNEQFF. CDR3 nucleotide sequence: TGTGCCAGCAGCTTAGGTGGGGACAGACAAAAGCCCTACAATGAGCAGTTCTTC.